Listed here is a single TCR beta chain. Its target is not known. The data were obtained in a study of cytomegalovirus exposure and HLA in healthy donors. Study outcomes and limitations: TCR beta chain V- and J-gene trimming was linked, in a later analysis, to a missense variant in DCLRE1C. Common viral pathogens seemed to be connected with several of the most significant clusters, according to a later analysis. Associated with cytomegalovirus, according to the listing, were 170 or so TCR beta chains.

V was shortened by 0 bases and J by 0 bases, with 22 bases between the two germline ends. The CDR3 covers 20 residues. The germline gives CDR1 SGDLS, CDR2 YYNGEE. The PCR employed 60 Vbeta primers together with 13 Jbeta primers. Only in-frame clones appear in the TCRdb table, and some are missing; sequencing was by immunoSEQ multiplex PCR. The sample lists 120,000 or so clones; about three quarters were seen once. The sequence came from a woman aged 60-70 years in good health and CMV-seropositive. The sequenced sample consisted of PBMCs. This chain joins TRBV9 and TRBJ1-5, with a possible D match to TRBD1 (5 bases). The CDR3: CASSVVPDSVGRYSNQPQHF. Written as DNA, the CDR3 is TGTGCCAGCAGCGTAGTCCCCGACAGCGTTGGGCGATATAGCAATCAGCCCCAGCATTTT.